This TCR beta chain was identified in a study of T-cell reconstitution after alpha-beta-depleted transplantation in children (dated by TCRdb to 2016 to 2017). Turning to the overall study: Using TCR repertoire profiling, the study quantitatively followed how T-cell immune reconstitution unfolded in children after TCRalphabeta/CD19-depleted allogeneic hematopoietic cell transplantation.

Receptor amplification or capture employed PCR. Sequenced on an Illumina HiSeq 2500. To normalize quantification of the TCRbeta repertoire, the TCR libraries were built with molecular barcoding that relied on unique molecular identifiers. Starting from the raw public reads, TCRdb applied fastp trimming at Q25, assembled clones with MiXCR and retained in-frame beta chains. Every CDR3 protein is listed once, alongside the most common genes and DNA of its rows. This sample has around 530,000 distinct CDR3 sequences in its table, and approximately 29% of those were observed once. Under 3% of the sample comes from the top ten. The CDR3 holds 13 amino acids from the cysteine to the phenylalanine. Only the CDR3 portion is preserved as DNA: 39 bases, with reading frame beginning at the first base. For CDR1 and CDR2, the germline V gene (reference sequence) lists DFQATT and SNEGSKA. V and J lose 4 bases and 0 bases, and a span of 7 bases separates them.

A word on this clonotype: The antigen this receptor binds is unknown. No much larger clone exists at a distance of one base, and base qualities are not known.

This sequence uses TRBV20-1 and TRBJ2-1, with the D gene uncertain. The starting material was PBMCs from the stem cell graft donor, obtained from the stem cell graft. This receptor was obtained from a human donor who donated a stem cell graft to a child with aplastic anemia. The nucleotide sequence reads TGCAGTGCTACGGAAGGCTCCTACAATGAGCAGTTCTTC. This encodes CSATEGSYNEQFF.